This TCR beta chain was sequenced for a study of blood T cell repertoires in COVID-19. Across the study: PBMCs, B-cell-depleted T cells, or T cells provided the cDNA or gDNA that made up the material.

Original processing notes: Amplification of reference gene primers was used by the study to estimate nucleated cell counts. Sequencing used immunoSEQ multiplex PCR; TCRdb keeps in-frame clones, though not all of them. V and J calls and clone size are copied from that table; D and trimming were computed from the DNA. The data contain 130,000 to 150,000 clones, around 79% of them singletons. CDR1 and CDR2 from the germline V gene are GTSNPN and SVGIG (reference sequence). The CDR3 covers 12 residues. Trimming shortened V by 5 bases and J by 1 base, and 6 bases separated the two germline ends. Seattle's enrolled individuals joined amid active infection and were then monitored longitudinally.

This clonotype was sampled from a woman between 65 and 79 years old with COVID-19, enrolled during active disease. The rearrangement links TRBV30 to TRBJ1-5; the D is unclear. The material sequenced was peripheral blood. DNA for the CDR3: TGTGCCTGGGGTCAGAGCAATCAGCCCCAGCATTTT. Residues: CAWGQSNQPQHF.